The present T cell receptor beta chain was sequenced within a study of Tregs in tolerant kidney transplant recipients. Only in-frame clones appear in the TCRdb table, and some are missing; sequencing was by immunoSEQ multiplex PCR. Of about 83,000 clones listed, approximately 98% were seen once; the top ten hold around 0.58%. V dropped 5 bases and J dropped 8 bases, with 15 bases sitting between them. Germline V gene data show CDR1 as SGHNT and CDR2 as YENEEA. This CDR3 spans 13 amino acids. Unstimulated regulatory T cells (CD4+CD25+CD127-), CD4+CD25- non-regulatory cells, CD4 and CD8 cells were FACS-sorted from thawed PBMCs. General study findings and limits: Findings come from small patient numbers and require larger validation. Some patients' samples used different primers over time, so nucleotide sequences weren't comparable. Tregs expanded with activated donor B cells seemed most donor-specific.

A word on this clone: Antigen unknown.

The TCR comes from a human donor who received a combined kidney and bone marrow transplant. This chain joins TRBV11-3 and TRBJ1-2; possibly TRBD1 for D (6 bases). The material sequenced was CD4+ T cells from blood, taken before the transplant. In nucleotides, the CDR3 is TGTGCCAGCAGCGTCGACAGGATAGGCGGCTACACCTTC. Translation gives CASSVDRIGGYTF.